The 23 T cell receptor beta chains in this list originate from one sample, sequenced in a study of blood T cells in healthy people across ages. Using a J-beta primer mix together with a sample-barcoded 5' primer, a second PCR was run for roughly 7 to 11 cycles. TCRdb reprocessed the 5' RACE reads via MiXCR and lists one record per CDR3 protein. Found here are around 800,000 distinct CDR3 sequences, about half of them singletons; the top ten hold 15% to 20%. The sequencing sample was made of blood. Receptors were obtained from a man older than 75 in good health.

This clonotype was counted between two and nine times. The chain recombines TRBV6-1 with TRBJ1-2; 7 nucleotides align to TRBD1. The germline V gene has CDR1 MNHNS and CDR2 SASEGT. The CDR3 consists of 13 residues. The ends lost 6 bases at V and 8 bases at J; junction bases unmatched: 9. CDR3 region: CASRDVQGVGYTF. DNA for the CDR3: TGTGCCAGCAGGGACGTTCAGGGGGTCGGCTACACCTTC.

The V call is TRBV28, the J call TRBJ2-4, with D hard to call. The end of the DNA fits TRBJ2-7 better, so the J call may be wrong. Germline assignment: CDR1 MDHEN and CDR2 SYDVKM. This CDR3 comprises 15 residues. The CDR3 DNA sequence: TGTGCCAGCTGGAGTTCAGGCGTAGCTCTCTACGAGCAGTACTTC. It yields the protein CASWSSGVALYEQYF.

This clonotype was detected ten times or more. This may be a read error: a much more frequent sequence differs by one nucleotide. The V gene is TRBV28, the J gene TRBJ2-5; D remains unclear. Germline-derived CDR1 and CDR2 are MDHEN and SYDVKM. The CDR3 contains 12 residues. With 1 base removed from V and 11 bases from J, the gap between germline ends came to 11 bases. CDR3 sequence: CASSLSGLEQYF. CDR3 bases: TGTGCCAGCAGTTTATCTGGGCTTGAGCAGTACTTC.

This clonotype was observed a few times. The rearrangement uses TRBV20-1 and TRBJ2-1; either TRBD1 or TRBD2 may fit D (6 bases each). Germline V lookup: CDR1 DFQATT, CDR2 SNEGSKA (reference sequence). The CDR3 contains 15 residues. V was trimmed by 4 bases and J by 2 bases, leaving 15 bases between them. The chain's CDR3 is CSATGAGDPYNEQFF. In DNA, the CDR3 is TGCAGTGCTACGGGGGCGGGCGACCCCTACAATGAGCAGTTCTTC.

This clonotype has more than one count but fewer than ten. The CDR3 sequence is CATSEDNSPLHF. DNA for the CDR3: TGTGCCACCAGTGAGGATAATTCACCCCTCCACTTT. The chain has TRBV24-1 and TRBJ1-6; no definite D call. Per the germline V gene, CDR1 is KGHDR and CDR2 is SFDVKD. The CDR3 covers 12 residues. V gave up 4 bases and J gave up 5 bases, with 2 bases separating them.

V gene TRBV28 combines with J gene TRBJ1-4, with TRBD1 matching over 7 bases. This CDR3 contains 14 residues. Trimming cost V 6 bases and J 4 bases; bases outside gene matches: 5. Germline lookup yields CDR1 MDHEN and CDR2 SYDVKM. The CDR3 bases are TGTGCCAGCAGGGAGACAGGGTTTAATGAAAAACTGTTTTTT. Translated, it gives CASRETGFNEKLFF.

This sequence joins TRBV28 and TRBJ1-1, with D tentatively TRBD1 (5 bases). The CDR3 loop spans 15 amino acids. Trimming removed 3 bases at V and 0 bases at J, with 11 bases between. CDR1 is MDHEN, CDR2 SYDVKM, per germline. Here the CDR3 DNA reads TGTGCCAGCAGTTTTGTGTGGGGCGTGAACACTGAAGCTTTCTTT. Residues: CASSFVWGVNTEAFF.

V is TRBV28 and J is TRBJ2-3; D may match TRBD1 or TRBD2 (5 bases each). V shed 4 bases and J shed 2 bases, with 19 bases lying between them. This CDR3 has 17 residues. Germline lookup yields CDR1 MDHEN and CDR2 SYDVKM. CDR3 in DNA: TGTGCCAGCAGTTCCCCCCGGACGGGACCCTCCACAGATACGCAGTATTTT. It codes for CASSSPRTGPSTDTQYF.

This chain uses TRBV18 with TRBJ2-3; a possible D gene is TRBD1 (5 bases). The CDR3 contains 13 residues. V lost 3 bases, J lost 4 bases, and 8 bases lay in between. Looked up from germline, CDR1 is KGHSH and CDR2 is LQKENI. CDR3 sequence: CASSPDRPDTQYF. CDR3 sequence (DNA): TGTGCCAGCTCACCCGACAGACCAGATACGCAGTATTTT.

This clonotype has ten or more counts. CDR3 sequence (DNA): TGTGCCAGCAGCGTAGCCTACGGGAGGGCCTACGAGCAGTACTTC. Protein product: CASSVAYGRAYEQYF. V usage is TRBV9 and J usage is TRBJ2-7, with TRBD2 matching over 8 bases. Germline V gene lookup returns CDR1 SGDLS and CDR2 YYNGEE. Trimming took 0 bases from V and 2 from J; bases not matched to a gene: 4. The length of the CDR3 is 15 residues.

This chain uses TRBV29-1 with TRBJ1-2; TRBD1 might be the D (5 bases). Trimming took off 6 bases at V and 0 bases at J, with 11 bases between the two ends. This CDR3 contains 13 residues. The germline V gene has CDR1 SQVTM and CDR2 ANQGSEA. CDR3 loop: CSVGPGPNYGYTF. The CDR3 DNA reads TGCAGCGTAGGCCCGGGGCCTAACTATGGCTACACCTTC.

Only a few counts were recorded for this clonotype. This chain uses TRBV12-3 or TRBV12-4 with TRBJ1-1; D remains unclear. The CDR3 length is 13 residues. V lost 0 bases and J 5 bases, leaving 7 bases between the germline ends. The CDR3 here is CASSLAVMTEAFF. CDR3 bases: TGTGCCAGCAGTTTAGCAGTGATGACTGAAGCTTTCTTT.

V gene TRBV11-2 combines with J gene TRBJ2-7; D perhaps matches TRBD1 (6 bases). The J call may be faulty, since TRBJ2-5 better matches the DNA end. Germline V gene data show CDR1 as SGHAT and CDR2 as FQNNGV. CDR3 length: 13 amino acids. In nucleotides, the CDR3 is TGTGCCAGCAGCGGGACATCAACGGGGACCCAGTACTTC. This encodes CASSGTSTGTQYF.

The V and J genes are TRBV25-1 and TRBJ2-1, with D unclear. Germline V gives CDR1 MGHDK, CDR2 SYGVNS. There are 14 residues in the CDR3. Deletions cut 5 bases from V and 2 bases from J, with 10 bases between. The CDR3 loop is CASSYRSPYNEQFF. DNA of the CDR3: TGTGCCAGCAGTTACCGAAGCCCCTACAATGAGCAGTTCTTC.

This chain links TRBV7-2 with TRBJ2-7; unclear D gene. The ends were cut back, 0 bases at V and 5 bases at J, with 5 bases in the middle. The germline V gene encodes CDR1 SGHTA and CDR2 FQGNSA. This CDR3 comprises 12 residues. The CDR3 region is CASSLAMNEQYF. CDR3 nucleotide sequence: TGTGCCAGCAGCTTAGCGATGAACGAGCAGTACTTC.

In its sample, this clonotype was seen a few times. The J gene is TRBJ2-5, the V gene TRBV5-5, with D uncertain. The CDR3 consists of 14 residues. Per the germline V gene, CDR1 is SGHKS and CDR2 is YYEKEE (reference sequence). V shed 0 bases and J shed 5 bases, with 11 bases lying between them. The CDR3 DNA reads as TGTGCCAGCAGCTTGGTCCCTGATTGGGAGACCCAGTACTTC. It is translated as CASSLVPDWETQYF.

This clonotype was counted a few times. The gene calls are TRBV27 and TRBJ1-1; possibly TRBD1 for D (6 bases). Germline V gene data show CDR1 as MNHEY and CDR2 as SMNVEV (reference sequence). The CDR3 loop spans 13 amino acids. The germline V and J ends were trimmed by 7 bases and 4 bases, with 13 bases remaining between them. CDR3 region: CASNTQGSTEAFF. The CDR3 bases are TGTGCCAGCAATACACAGGGTTCCACTGAAGCTTTCTTT.

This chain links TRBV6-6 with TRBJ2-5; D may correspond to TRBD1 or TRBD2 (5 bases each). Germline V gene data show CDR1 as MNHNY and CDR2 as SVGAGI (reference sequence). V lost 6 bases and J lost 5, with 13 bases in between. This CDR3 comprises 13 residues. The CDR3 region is CASSGARWETQYF. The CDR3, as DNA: TGTGCCAGCAGCGGGGCGCGGTGGGAGACCCAGTACTTC.

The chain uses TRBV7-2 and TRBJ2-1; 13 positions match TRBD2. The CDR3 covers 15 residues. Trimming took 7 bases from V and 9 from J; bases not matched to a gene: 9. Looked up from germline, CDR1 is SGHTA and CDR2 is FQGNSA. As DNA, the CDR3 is TGTACCAGCACTGGGACTAGCGGGATCGGCGGTGAGCAGTTCTTC. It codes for CTSTGTSGIGGEQFF.

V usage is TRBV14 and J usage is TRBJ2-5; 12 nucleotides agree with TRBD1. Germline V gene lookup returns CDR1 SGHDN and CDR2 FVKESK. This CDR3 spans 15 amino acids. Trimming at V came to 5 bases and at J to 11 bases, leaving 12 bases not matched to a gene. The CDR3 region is CASSDLGQGADEQYF. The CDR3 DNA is TGTGCCAGCAGCGATCTGGGACAGGGGGCGGATGAGCAGTACTTC.

In DNA form, the CDR3 reads TGCGCCAGCAGCGGCGACAGGGAAATCTACGAGCAGTACTTC. This encodes CASSGDREIYEQYF. The chain recombines TRBV5-1 with TRBJ2-4; 7 bases are shared with TRBD1. The closer fit of TRBJ2-7 to the DNA end suggests the J call may be wrong. Germline CDR1 reads SGHRS; CDR2 reads YFSETQ. The CDR3 loop spans 14 amino acids.

For the CDR3, the DNA is TGTGCCAGCAGTTACGAACAGTTTTGGAACGAGCAGTACTTC. Protein sequence: CASSYEQFWNEQYF. V and J are TRBV6-5 and TRBJ2-7; D is undetermined. Germline V gene data show CDR1 as MNHEY and CDR2 as SVGAGI. The CDR3 is 14 residues long. Deletions cut 2 bases from V and 5 bases from J, with 13 bases between.

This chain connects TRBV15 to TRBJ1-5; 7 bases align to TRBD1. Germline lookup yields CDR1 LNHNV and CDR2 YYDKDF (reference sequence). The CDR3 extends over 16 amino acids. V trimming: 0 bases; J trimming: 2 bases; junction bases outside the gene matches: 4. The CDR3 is CATSREGGAGNQPQHF. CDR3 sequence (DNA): TGTGCCACCAGCAGAGAAGGGGGCGCGGGCAATCAGCCCCAGCATTTT.